The text below deals with one T cell receptor (beta chain). Antigen unknown. The CDR3 has 13 residues. V dropped 9 bases and J dropped 4 bases, with 14 bases sitting between them. Looked up from germline, CDR1 is SGHDN and CDR2 is FVKESK. This sample is drawn from a study of blood T cells in healthy people across ages. Study-level background: Template switching caught about one barcoded beta molecule for each two T cells. General observations from the study: Observed TCR beta diversity showed a strong correlation with the percentage of naive T cells as measured by flow cytometry.

A second 7 to 11 cycle PCR used barcoded and J-beta primers. MiXCR, run by TCRdb on the 5' RACE reads, gives a single entry per CDR3 protein. This sample yields hundreds of thousands of distinct CDR3 sequences, of which just over 55% are seen a single time; roughly 26% belongs to the top ten. This chain uses TRBV14 with TRBJ2-3; D may be TRBD1 or TRBD2 (6 bases each). The sample was blood. The receptor was isolated from a middle-aged man in good health. The CDR3 protein is CASARGAADTQYF. CDR3 in DNA: TGTGCCAGTGCGAGGGGGGCCGCAGATACGCAGTATTTT.